Given below is one T cell receptor (beta chain) in context. The data derive from a study of OX40 agonist ivuxolimab in advanced cancers. V trimming: 3 bases; J trimming: 5 bases; junction bases outside the gene matches: 7. CDR1 is SGHDT and CDR2 is YYEEEE in the germline V gene. The CDR3 contains 15 residues. Assay used: immunoSEQ multiplex PCR; TCRdb lists only in-frame clones, some missing. The table shows about 68,000 clones, with about 84% occurring only once. The chain employs TRBV5-6 and TRBJ2-7, with 11 bases lining up with TRBD1. The TCR comes from an adult with an advanced solid tumor such as melanoma, head and neck, liver or kidney cancer. The sequencing used CD4+ or CD8+ T cells sorted from blood, collected in a trial of the OX40 agonist ivuxolimab. For the CDR3, the DNA is TGTGCCAGCAGCTCCCGGGACAGGGGGTCCCACGAGCAGTACTTC. Translating gives CASSSRDRGSHEQYF.